This TCR beta chain was identified during a study of human T cells and chemical hapten exposure. Overall study results and limits: Sensitizing to DPC left TCRs with a frequency above 1 in 1000 unaltered. In comparison with controls, expanded TCRs gave rise to a significantly larger number of large CDR3 similarity clusters.

Germline CDR1 reads LGHNA; CDR2 reads YNFKEQ. With V trimmed by 1 base and J by 4 bases, 0 bases remained unmatched. The CDR3 sequence is 15 residues long. This clonotype was detected a few times. Its matching antigen is unknown. Time point in this sample: patch test 3, about 24 weeks after DPC sensitization. The treatment is: therapeutic diphenylcyclopropenone sensitization with weekly scalp DPC. TCRdb re-derived calls from the RACE reads in MiXCR, one entry per CDR3 protein. The sample consists of some 180,000 distinct CDR3 sequences, under 25% of them appearing once. This TCR derives from a middle-aged woman with alopecia areata. Some clones in this sample may be carry-over from other donors' samples. Here the sequenced sample was whole blood, taken in connection with sensitization to the hapten diphenylcyclopropenone (DPC). This chain uses TRBV4-2 with TRBJ2-1, with 11 bases matching TRBD2. This chain's CDR3 is CASSQVAGGYNEQFF. In DNA form, the CDR3 reads TGTGCCAGCAGCCAAGTAGCGGGAGGGTACAATGAGCAGTTCTTC.